What follows is one T cell receptor beta chain and its context. The data are from a study of blood T cell repertoires in COVID-19. Study details: Samples came from the United States, Italy and Spain, spanning acute and convalescent COVID-19. In each case, the material was cDNA or gDNA derived from T cells, B-cell-depleted T cells, or PBMCs.

The CDR3 totals 11 residues. In the original analysis: Reference gene primer amplification gave nucleated cell count estimates. Clones were read by immunoSEQ multiplex PCR, and TCRdb kept only the in-frame ones, dropping some. V and J calls and clone size are those listed in that table; D and trimming were worked out from the DNA. The data show 150,000 to 200,000 clones, approximately 86% seen once. This receptor was taken from a man between 18 and 35 years old with acute or convalescent COVID-19. Specimen: peripheral blood. The rearrangement uses TRBV12-3 or TRBV12-4 and TRBJ2-3; the D gene is possibly TRBD2 (5 bases). Written as DNA, the CDR3 is TGTGCGTCCGGGGTCACAGATACGCAGTATTTT. Translating gives CASGVTDTQYF.